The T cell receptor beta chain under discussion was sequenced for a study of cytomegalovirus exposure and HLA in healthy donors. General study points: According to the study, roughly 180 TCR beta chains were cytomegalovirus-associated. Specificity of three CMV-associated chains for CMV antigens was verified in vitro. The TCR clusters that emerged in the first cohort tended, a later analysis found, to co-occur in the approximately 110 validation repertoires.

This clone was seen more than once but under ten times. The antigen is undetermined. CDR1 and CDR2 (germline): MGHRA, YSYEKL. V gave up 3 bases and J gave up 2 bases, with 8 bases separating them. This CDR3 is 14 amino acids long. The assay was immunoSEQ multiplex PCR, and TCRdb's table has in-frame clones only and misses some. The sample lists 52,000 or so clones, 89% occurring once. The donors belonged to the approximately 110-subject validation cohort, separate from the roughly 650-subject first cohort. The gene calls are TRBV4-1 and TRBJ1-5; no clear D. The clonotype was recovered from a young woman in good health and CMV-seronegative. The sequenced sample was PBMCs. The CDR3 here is CASSHESGNQPQHF. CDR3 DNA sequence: TGCGCCAGCAGCCACGAATCAGGCAATCAGCCCCAGCATTTT.